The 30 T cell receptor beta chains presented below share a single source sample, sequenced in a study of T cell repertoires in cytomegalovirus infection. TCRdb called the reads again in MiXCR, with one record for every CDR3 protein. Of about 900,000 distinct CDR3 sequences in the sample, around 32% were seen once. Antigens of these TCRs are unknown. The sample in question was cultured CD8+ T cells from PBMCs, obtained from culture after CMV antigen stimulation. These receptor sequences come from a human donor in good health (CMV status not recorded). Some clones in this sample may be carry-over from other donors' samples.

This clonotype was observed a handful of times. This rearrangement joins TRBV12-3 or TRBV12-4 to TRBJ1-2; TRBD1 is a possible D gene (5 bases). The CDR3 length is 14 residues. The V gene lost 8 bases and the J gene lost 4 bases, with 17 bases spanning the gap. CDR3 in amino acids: CASGHPGLIYGYTF. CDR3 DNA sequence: TGTGCCAGCGGCCACCCGGGACTGATCTATGGCTACACCTTC.

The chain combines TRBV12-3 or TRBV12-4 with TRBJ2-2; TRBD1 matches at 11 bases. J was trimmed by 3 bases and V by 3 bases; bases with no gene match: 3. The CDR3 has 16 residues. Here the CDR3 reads CASSFGQGAYTGELFF. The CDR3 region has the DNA TGTGCCAGCAGTTTTGGACAGGGGGCGTACACCGGGGAGCTGTTTTTT.

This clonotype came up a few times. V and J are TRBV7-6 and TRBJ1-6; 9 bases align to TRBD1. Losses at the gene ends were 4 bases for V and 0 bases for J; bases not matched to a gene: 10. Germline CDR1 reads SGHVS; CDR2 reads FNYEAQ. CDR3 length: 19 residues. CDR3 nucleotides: TGTGCCAGCAGCTCGGACAGGGGAATTCAGAGCTCCTATAATTCACCCCTCCACTTT. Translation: CASSSDRGIQSSYNSPLHF.

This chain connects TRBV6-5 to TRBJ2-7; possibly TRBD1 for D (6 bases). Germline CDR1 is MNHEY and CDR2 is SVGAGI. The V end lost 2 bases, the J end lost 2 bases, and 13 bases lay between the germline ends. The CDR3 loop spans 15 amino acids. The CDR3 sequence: CASSYLGHPPYEQYF. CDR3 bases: TGTGCCAGCAGTTACCTGGGACATCCCCCCTACGAGCAGTACTTC.

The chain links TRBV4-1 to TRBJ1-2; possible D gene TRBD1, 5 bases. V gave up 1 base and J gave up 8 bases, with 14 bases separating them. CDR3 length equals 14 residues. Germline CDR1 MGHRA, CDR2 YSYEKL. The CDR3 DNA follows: TGCGCCAGCAGCCAAGTTGGTTCAGGGCAAGGCTACACCTTC. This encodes CASSQVGSGQGYTF.

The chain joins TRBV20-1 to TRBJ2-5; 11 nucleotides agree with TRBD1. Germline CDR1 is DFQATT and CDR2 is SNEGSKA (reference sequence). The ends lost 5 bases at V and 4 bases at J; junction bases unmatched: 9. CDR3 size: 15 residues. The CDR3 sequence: CSALRLGTGGETQYF. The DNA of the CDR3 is TGCAGTGCTTTACGCCTTGGGACAGGGGGAGAGACCCAGTACTTC.

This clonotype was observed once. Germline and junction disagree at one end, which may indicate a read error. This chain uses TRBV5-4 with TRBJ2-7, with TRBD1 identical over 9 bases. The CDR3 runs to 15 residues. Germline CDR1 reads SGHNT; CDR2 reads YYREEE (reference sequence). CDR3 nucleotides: TGTGTCAGCAGCTGGTCCGGGACAGGGTTCGACGAGCAGTACTTC. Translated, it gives CVSSWSGTGFDEQYF.

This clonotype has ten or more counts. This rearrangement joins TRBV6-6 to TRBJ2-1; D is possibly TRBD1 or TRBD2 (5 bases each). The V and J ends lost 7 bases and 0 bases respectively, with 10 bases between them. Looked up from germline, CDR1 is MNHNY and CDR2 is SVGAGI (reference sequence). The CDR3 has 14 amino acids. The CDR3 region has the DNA TGTGCCAGCACTTGGGGGAGCTCCTACAATGAGCAGTTCTTC. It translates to CASTWGSSYNEQFF.

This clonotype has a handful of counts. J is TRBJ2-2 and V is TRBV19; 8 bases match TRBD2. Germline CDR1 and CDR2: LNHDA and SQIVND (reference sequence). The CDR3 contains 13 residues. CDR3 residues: CSSGGMNTGELFF. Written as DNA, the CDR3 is TGTTCATCGGGGGGGATGAACACCGGGGAGCTGTTTTTT.

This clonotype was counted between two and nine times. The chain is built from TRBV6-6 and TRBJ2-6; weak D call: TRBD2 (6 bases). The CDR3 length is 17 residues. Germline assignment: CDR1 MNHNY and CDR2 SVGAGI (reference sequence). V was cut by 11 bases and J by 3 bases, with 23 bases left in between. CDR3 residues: CAVKWAGNGYGANVLTF. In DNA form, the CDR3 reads TGTGCCGTCAAGTGGGCGGGGAATGGGTATGGGGCCAACGTCCTGACTTTC.

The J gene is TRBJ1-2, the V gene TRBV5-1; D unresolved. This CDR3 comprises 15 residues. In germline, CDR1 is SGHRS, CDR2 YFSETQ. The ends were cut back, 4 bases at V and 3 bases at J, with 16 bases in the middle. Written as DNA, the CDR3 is TGCGCCAGCAGCGGTTCGGGAGTCCGGGACTATGGCTACACCTTC. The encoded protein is CASSGSGVRDYGYTF.

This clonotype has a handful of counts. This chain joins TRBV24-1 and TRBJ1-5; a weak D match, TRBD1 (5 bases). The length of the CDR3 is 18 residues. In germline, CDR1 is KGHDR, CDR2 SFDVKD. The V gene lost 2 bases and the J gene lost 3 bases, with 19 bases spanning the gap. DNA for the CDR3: TGTGCCACCAGTGATTCCCAAACCGGGACGGAATACAATCAGCCCCAGCATTTT. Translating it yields CATSDSQTGTEYNQPQHF.

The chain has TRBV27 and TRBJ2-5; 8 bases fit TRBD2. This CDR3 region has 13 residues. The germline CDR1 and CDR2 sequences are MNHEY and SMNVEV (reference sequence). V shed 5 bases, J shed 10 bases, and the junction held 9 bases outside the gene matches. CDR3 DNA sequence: TGTGCCAGCAGTGCCGGGGTCGGGGGGGGCCAGTACTTC. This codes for CASSAGVGGGQYF.

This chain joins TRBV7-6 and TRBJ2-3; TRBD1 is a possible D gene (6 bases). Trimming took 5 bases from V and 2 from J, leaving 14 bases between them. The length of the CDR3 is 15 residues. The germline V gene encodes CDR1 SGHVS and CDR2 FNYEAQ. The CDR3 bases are TGTGCCAGCAGCGACCGGGACACCTACACAGATACGCAGTATTTT. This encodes CASSDRDTYTDTQYF.

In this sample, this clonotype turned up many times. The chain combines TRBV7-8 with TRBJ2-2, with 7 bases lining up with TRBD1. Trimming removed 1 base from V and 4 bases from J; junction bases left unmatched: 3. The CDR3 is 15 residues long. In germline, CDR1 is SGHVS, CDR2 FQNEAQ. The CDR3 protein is CASSLGQGITGELFF. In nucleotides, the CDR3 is TGTGCCAGCAGCTTAGGACAGGGCATCACCGGGGAGCTGTTTTTT.

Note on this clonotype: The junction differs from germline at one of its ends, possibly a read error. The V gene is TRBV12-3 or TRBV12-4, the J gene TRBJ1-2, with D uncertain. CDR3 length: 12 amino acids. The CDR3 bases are TGTGCCAGCAGTATAGCTAACTATGGCTACACCTTC. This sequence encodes CASSIANYGYTF.

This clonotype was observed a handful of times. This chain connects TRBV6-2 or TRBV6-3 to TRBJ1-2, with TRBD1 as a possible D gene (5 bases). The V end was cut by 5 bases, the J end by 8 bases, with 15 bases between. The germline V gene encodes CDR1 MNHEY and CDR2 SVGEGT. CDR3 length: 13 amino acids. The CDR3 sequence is CASSARDRRGYTF. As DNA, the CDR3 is TGTGCCAGCAGTGCCCGGGACCGGCGAGGCTACACCTTC.

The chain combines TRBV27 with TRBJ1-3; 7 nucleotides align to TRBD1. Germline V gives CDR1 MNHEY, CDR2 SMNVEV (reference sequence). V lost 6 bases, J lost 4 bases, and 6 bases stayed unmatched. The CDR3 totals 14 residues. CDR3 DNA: TGTGCCAGCAGGCCTACAGGGGTGGGAAACACCATATATTTT. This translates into CASRPTGVGNTIYF.

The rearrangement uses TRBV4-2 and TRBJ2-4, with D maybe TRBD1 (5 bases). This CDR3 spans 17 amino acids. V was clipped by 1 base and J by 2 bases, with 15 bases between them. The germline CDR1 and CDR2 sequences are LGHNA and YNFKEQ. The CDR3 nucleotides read TGTGCCAGCAGCCAAGGAATAACAGGCCCGACCAAAAACATTCAGTACTTC. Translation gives CASSQGITGPTKNIQYF.

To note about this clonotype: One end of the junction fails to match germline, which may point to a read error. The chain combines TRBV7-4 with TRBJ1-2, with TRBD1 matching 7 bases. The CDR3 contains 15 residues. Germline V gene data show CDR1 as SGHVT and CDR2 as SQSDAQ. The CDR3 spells CVSSPGGQAHYGYTF. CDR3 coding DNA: TGTGTCAGCAGCCCGGGAGGACAGGCCCACTACGGCTACACCTTC.

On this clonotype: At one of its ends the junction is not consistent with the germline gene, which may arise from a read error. The CDR3 sequence: CASSAGVWNF. CDR3 DNA sequence: TGTGCCAGCAGCGCGGGGGTATGGAACTTC. This chain links TRBV7-4 with TRBJ2-4; 7 bases align to TRBD2. This CDR3 has 10 residues. CDR1 is SGHVT, CDR2 SQSDAQ, per germline.

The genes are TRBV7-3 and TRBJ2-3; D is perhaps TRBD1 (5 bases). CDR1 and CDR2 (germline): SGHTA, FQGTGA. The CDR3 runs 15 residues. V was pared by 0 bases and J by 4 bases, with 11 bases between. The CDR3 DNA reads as TGTGCCAGCAGCTTAACCGTCGACAGTGCAGATACGCAGTATTTT. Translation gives CASSLTVDSADTQYF.

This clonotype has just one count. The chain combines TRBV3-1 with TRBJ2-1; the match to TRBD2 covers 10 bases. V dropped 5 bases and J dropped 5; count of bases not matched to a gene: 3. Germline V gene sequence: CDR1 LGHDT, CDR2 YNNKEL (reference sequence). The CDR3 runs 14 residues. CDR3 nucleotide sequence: TGTGCCAGCAGCAGCGGGGGGGAGGACAATGAGCAGTTCTTC. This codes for CASSSGGEDNEQFF.

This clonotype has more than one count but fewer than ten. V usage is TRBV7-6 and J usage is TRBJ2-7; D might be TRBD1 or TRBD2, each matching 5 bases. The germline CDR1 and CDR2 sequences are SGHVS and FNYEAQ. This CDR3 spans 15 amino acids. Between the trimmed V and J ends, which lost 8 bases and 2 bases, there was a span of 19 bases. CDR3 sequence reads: CASGDPFENAYEQYF. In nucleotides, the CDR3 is TGTGCCAGCGGGGACCCCTTCGAAAATGCCTACGAGCAGTACTTC.

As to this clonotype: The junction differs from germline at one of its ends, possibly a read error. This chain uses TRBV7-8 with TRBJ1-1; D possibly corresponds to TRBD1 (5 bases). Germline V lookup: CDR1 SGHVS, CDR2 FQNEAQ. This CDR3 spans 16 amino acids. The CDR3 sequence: CVSSLRGTAMNTEAFF. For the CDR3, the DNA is TGTGTCAGCAGCCTGAGAGGGACGGCCATGAACACTGAAGCTTTCTTT.

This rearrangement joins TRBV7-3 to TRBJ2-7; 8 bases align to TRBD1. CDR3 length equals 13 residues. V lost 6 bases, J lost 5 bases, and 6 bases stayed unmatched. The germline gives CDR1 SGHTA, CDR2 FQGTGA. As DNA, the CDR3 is TGTGCCAGCAGACAGGACAGGGAGAACGAGCAGTACGTC. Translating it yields CASRQDRENEQYV.

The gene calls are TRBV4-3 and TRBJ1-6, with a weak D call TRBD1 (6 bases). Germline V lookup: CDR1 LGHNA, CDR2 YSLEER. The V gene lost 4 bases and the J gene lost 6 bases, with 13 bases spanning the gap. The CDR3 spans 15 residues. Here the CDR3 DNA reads TGCGCCAGCAGCCGGGACAACCTAAGTAATTCACCCCTCCACTTT. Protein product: CASSRDNLSNSPLHF.

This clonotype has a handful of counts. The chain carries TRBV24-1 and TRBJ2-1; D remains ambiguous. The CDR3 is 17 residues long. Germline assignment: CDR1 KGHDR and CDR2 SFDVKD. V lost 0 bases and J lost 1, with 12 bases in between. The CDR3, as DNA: TGTGCCACCAGTGATTTGAGTAGCCGAGGTTCCTACAATGAGCAGTTCTTC. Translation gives CATSDLSSRGSYNEQFF.

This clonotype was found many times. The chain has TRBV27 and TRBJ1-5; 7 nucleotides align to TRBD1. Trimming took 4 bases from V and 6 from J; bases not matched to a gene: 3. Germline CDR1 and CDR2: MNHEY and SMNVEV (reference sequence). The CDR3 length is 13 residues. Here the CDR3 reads CASSWTGSQPQHF. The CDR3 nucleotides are TGTGCCAGCAGTTGGACAGGCAGTCAGCCCCAGCATTTT.

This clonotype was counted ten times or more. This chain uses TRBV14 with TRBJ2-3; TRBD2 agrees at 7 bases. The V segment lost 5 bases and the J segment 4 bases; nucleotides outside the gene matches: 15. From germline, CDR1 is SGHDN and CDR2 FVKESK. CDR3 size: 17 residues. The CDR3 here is CASSTSRPSGFSDTQYF. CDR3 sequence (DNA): TGTGCCAGCAGCACCTCAAGGCCTAGCGGATTCTCAGATACGCAGTATTTT.